Described below is a single TCR beta chain sequence and its context. The antigen is undetermined. The record originates from a study of naive and memory T cell subsets. V shed 5 bases, J shed 6 bases, and the junction held 8 bases outside the gene matches. This CDR3 contains 14 residues. Germline V gene data show CDR1 as SGHAT and CDR2 as FQNNGV. Study-level points and caveats: Naive repertoires, especially CD8, held a few larger clonotypes, possibly memory cells re-expressing CD45RA.

Both TRBC1 and TRBC2 were covered by a beta constant-region primer of two equimolar oligonucleotides. The ligated cDNA underwent four PCR rounds using SP2 and nested alpha and beta constant-region primers. TCRdb itself ran the UMI-ligation and nested PCR reads through MiXCR, one entry per CDR3 protein. Among more than 95,000 distinct CDR3 sequences, about 14% were seen once, and the ten largest hold around 2.8%. The rearrangement joins TRBV11-2 to TRBJ2-7; 9 bases map to TRBD1. The receptor comes from a human donor in good health. The source material was naive CD8+ T cells from blood. As DNA, the CDR3 is TGTGCCAGCAGCCCAGGGGACAGGGTGGGCGAGCAGTACTTC. Translation: CASSPGDRVGEQYF.